These T cell receptor beta chains were read from a single sample in a study of cytomegalovirus exposure and HLA in healthy donors. Here immunoSEQ multiplex PCR was the method, and the copy in TCRdb shows in-frame clones only, minus some. This table has almost 200,000 clones, approximately 79% appearing once. Material for sequencing was PBMCs. The receptors come from a woman aged 30 to 39 in good health and CMV-seropositive. Each CDR3 is given with its conserved first and last residue. The order of the fields is V gene, J gene, clone size, D gene, CDR3 protein, CDR3 DNA. D genes are given only for firm matches. Expanded clones get a size class; other rows say once, few or many, or leave the size out.

TRBV18	TRBJ2-5	few	.	CASSPIGARGETQYF	TGTGCCAGCTCACCAATCGGGGCACGGGGGGAGACCCAGTACTTC
TRBV6-5	TRBJ1-1	.	.	CASSYANPTEAFF	TGTGCCAGCAGTTACGCGAACCCCACTGAAGCTTTCTTT
TRBV27	TRBJ1-6	.	.	CASREGLANSPLHF	TGTGCCAGCAGAGAGGGACTCGCTAATTCACCCCTCCACTTT
TRBV5-6	TRBJ2-7	.	TRBD1	CASSVGTGGFYEQYF	TGTGCCAGCAGCGTAGGGACAGGGGGTTTCTACGAGCAGTACTTC
TRBV4-1	TRBJ2-3	.	TRBD2	CASSLRTSGSSDTQYF	TGCGCCAGCAGCCTTCGGACTAGCGGGAGCTCAGATACGCAGTATTTT
TRBV30	TRBJ1-2	.	TRBD1	CAWSPGQGLAGYTF	TGTGCCTGGAGCCCGGGACAGGGTTTAGCGGGCTACACCTTC
TRBV10-1	TRBJ2-1	.	TRBD2	CASSVMRNRSGGSYNEQFF	TGCGCCAGCAGTGTAATGCGAAATCGTTCGGGGGGTTCCTACAATGAGCAGTTCTTC
TRBV4-3	TRBJ1-4	.	.	CASSQDRSGNDEKLFF	TGCGCCAGCAGCCAAGATAGATCCGGGAACGATGAAAAACTGTTTTTT
TRBV7-2	TRBJ2-5	.	TRBD2	CASSSGLAGGLEETQYF	TGTGCCAGCAGCTCGGGACTAGCGGGGGGGCTGGAAGAGACCCAGTACTTC
TRBV6-6	TRBJ1-1	few	TRBD1	CASSRQGGTEAFF	TGTGCCAGCAGTCGACAGGGAGGCACTGAAGCTTTCTTT
TRBV7-8	TRBJ1-2	.	TRBD1	CASSRGQGQFGYTF	TGTGCCAGCAGCCGGGGACAGGGGCAATTTGGCTACACCTTC
TRBV29-1	TRBJ1-2	.	.	CSAGRGAGYGYTF	TGCAGCGCCGGGCGGGGGGCCGGCTATGGCTACACCTTC
TRBV27	TRBJ1-1	once	.	CASSLRDMNTEAFF	TGTGCCAGCAGTCTCCGGGATATGAACACTGAAGCTTTCTTT
TRBV27	TRBJ2-7	once	.	CASSAQRNSGYEQYF	TGTGCCAGCAGTGCCCAAAGGAACTCAGGCTACGAGCAGTACTTC
TRBV4-1	TRBJ2-2	.	.	CASSQVAQGPGELFF	TGCGCCAGCAGCCAAGTAGCCCAGGGCCCCGGGGAGCTGTTTTTT
TRBV19	TRBJ2-3	.	TRBD2	CASSILAGGVSVADTQYF	TGTGCCAGTAGTATACTAGCGGGAGGGGTTAGTGTGGCAGATACGCAGTATTTT
TRBV7-9	TRBJ1-4	.	.	CASSTKAPTNEKLFF	TGTGCCAGCAGCACGAAAGCCCCAACTAATGAAAAACTGTTTTTT
TRBV11-2	TRBJ2-1	.	.	CASSLSGAGVSDEQFF	TGTGCCAGCAGCTTGAGTGGGGCAGGGGTCTCGGATGAGCAGTTCTTC
TRBV14	TRBJ1-1	.	.	CASSQDARRGMNTEAFF	TGTGCCAGCAGCCAAGATGCCCGACGGGGAATGAACACTGAAGCTTTCTTT
TRBV9	TRBJ1-4	.	TRBD1	CASSSGQAATNEKLFF	TGTGCCAGCAGCTCTGGACAGGCTGCAACTAATGAAAAACTGTTTTTT
TRBV5-1	TRBJ2-2	.	TRBD2	CASSGISGGRTGELFF	TGCGCCAGCAGCGGAATTAGCGGGGGGCGCACCGGGGAGCTGTTTTTT
TRBV11-3	TRBJ2-1	.	TRBD2	CASSPRAGVVHNEQFF	TGTGCCAGCAGCCCCAGAGCGGGAGTAGTACACAATGAGCAGTTCTTC
TRBV7-8	TRBJ1-6	.	TRBD1	CASSPDRPALHF	TGTGCCAGCAGCCCGGACAGGCCGGCCCTCCACTTT
TRBV29-1	TRBJ2-3	once	TRBD2	CSGGLAGLTDTQYF	TGCAGTGGGGGGCTAGCGGGCCTCACAGATACGCAGTATTTT
TRBV6-5	TRBJ2-7	few	TRBD1	CASSRTGDFYEQYF	TGTGCCAGCAGCCGGACAGGGGACTTCTACGAGCAGTACTTC
TRBV7-9	TRBJ2-3	.	TRBD2	CSSSSPTSGTTDTQYF	TGTTCCAGCAGCTCCCCGACTAGCGGAACCACAGATACGCAGTATTTT
TRBV19	TRBJ2-3	.	.	CASSTLTDTQYF	TGTGCCAGTAGTACCCTCACAGATACGCAGTATTTT
TRBV27	TRBJ1-1	.	.	CASKVATENTEAFF	TGTGCCAGCAAGGTTGCCACAGAGAACACTGAAGCTTTCTTT
TRBV10-1	TRBJ2-7	.	.	CASSRQEASEQYF	TGCGCCAGCAGTCGACAGGAGGCGTCCGAGCAGTACTTC
TRBV15	TRBJ2-5	.	TRBD2	CATSRDKFKLAGVNQETQYF	TGTGCCACCAGCAGAGATAAGTTCAAACTAGCGGGGGTGAACCAAGAGACCCAGTACTTC
TRBV7-2	TRBJ1-3	once	TRBD1	CASSWQGQGAGNTIYF	TGTGCCAGCAGCTGGCAGGGACAGGGCGCTGGAAACACCATATATTTT
TRBV5-4	TRBJ1-2	.	.	CASSLTGGGYGYTF	TGTGCCAGCAGCTTAACGGGGGGCGGTTATGGCTACACCTTC
TRBV7-8	TRBJ1-5	.	TRBD1	CASSLEGTGGMSYQPQHF	TGTGCCAGCAGCTTAGAAGGGACAGGGGGAATGAGTTATCAGCCCCAGCATTTT
TRBV12-5	TRBJ2-7	.	TRBD2	CASGVSSGGYEQYF	TGTGCTAGTGGTGTATCTAGCGGGGGATACGAGCAGTACTTC